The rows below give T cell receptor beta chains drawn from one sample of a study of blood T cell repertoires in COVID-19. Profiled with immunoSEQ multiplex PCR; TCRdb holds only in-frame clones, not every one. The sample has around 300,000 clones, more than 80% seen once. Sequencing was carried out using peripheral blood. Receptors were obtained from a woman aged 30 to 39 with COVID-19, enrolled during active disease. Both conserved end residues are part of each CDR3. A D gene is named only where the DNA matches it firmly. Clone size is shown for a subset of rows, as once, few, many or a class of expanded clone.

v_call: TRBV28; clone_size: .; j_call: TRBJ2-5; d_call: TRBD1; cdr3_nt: TGTGCCAGCAGTTTCCGGGACAGGGGGCTTGAGACCCAGTACTTC; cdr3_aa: CASSFRDRGLETQYF
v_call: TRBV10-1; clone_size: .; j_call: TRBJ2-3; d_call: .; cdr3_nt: TGCGCCAGCAGTGAGCTAGATACGCAGTATTTT; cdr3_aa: CASSELDTQYF
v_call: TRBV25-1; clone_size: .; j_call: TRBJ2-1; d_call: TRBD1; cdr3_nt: TGTGCCAGCAGTCCTGACAGGGGCTTTCAGAATGAGCAGTTCTTC; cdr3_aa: CASSPDRGFQNEQFF
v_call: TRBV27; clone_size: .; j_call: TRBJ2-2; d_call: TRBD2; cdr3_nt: TGTGCCAGCAGGCGACTAGCGGGGGGCACCGGGGAGCTGTTTTTT; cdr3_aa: CASRRLAGGTGELFF
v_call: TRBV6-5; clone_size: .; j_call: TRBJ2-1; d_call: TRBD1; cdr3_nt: TGTGCCAGCGCCAAGGACAGGGGGTTTTACAATGAGCAGTTCTTC; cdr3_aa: CASAKDRGFYNEQFF
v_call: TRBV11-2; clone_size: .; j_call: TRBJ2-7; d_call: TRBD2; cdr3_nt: TGTGCCAGCAGCTTAGGATCTAGCGGGAGCCGGGCCTACGAGCAGTACTTC; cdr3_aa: CASSLGSSGSRAYEQYF
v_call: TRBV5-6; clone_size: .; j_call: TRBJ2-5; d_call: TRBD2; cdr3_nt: TGTGCCAGCAGCCCGCGCGTACTAGCGGGAGGATTGTACCAAGAGACCCAGTACTTC; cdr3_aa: CASSPRVLAGGLYQETQYF
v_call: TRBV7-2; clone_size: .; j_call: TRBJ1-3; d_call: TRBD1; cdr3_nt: TGTGCCAGCAGCTTTGGGACAGCTGGAAACACCATATATTTT; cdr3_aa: CASSFGTAGNTIYF
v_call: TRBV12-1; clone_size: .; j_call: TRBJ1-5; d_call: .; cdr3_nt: TGTGCCAGCAGCTTTGCTGGTAGATATAGCAATCAGCCCCAGCATTTT; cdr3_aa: CASSFAGRYSNQPQHF
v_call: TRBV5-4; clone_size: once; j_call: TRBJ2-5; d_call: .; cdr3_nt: TGTGCCAGCAGCGGTGGAGGAGGGAAAGGACAAGAGACCCAGTACTTC; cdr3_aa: CASSGGGGKGQETQYF
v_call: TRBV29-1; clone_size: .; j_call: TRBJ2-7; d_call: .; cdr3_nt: TGCAGCCTGTGTCCACAGGCCCACTACGAGCAGTACTTC; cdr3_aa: CSLCPQAHYEQYF
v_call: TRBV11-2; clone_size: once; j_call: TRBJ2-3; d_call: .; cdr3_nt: TGTGCCAGCAGCTTACAGGTTCGCACAGATACGCAGTATTTT; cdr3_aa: CASSLQVRTDTQYF
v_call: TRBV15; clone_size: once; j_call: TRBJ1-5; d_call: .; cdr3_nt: TGTGCCACCAGCAGAGACGCAGGGAGGCGTCAGCCCCAGCATTTT; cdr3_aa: CATSRDAGRRQPQHF
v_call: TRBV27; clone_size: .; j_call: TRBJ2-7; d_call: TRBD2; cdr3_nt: TGTGCCAGCAGTTTGGCTAGCGGGAGTTACGAGCAGTACTTC; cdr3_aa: CASSLASGSYEQYF
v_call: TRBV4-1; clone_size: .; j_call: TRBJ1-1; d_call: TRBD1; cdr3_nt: TGCGCCAGCAGCTCCCGAGACAGGGGATTGAGAAACACTGAAGCTTTCTTT; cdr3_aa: CASSSRDRGLRNTEAFF
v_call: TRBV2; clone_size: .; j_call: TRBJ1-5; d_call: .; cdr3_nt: TGTGCCAGCAGAGGGGCCAATCTAGGGCCCCAGCATTTT; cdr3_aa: CASRGANLGPQHF
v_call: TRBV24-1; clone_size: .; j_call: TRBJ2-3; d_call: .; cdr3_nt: TGTGCCACCAGTGATTTGAGCTGGGCCGGGGAAGATACGCAGTATTTT; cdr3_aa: CATSDLSWAGEDTQYF
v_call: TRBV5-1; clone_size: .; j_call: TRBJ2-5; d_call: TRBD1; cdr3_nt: TGCGCCAGCAGCTTGTCCGGGACAGGAGAGACCCAGTACTTC; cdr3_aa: CASSLSGTGETQYF
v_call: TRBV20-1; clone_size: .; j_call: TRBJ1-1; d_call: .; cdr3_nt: TGCAGTGCGCCGCTAAACACTGAAGCTTTCTTT; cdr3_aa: CSAPLNTEAFF